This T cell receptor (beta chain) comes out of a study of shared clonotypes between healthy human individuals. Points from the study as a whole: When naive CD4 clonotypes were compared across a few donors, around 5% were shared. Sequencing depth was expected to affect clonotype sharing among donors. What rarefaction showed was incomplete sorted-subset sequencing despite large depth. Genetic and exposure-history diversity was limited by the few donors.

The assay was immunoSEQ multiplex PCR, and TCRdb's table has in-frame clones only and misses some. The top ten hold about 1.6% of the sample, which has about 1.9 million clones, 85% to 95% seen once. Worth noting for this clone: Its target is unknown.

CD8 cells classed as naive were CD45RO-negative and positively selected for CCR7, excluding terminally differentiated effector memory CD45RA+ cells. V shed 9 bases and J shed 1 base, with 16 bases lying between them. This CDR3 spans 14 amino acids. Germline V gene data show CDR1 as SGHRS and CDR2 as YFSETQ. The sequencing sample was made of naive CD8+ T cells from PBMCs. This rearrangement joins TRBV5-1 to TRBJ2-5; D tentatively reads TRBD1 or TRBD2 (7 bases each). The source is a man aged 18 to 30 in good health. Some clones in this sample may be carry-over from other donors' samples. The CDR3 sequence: CATRGDSIQETQYF. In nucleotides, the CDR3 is TGCGCCACCCGGGGGGACAGCATCCAAGAGACCCAGTACTTC.